This TCR beta chain was sequenced during a study of blood T cell repertoires in COVID-19 (dated by TCRdb to 2018 to 2020). For the study in its entirety: The collaborator samples originated in the United States, Italy and Spain and spanned the acute and convalescent phases of COVID-19. Nearly every sample came with metadata listing a de-identified subject ID, COVID-19 status, age in years and sex. Samples came from the ongoing ImmuneRACE study (first 160 participants) plus 1,254 subjects from 6 global collaborators. The material from the prospective study consisted of cDNA or gDNA derived from T cells, B-cell-depleted T cells, or PBMCs. Subjects who had been exposed to COVID-19, were actively infected with it, or had recovered from it provided the deeply sampled blood TCRbeta repertoires that made up the dataset. Where available, HLA class I and class II types were taken from metadata supplied by the sample provider and were not determined by assay-based typing. The repertoires were released in a freely available public database meant as a resource for research on the immune response to SARS-CoV-2.

The collaborating institutions used their own protocols to collect whole blood in K2EDTA tubes. For TCRbeta analysis, collaborator samples were shipped as frozen whole blood, as isolated PBMCs, or as DNA extracted from either sample type. The germline V gene gives CDR1 as SGDLS and CDR2 as YYNGEE. Here V drops 0 bases and J drops 4 bases, and the junction holds 3 bases not matched to any gene. There are 15 amino acids in the CDR3, from cysteine to phenylalanine inclusive. Kept here is only the CDR3 DNA, which spans 45 bases and is read in frame from base 1. TCRbeta CDR3 regions were amplified from genomic DNA using the immunoSEQ Assay, a bias-controlled multiplex PCR. The authors processed their data as follows. The number of nucleated cells in each sample was estimated from the amplification of reference gene primers within the assay. Sequence reads were collapsed and filtered to measure the absolute abundance of every unique TCRbeta CDR3 rearrangement. Productive Simpson clonality was computed per sample as the square root of Simpson's diversity index over productive rearrangements. Drawn from immuneACCESS, this table holds only the in-frame rearrangements with V and J called that TCRdb kept. Clones are partly lost; checked studies trace under half to an unresolved V gene and leave the rest unexplained. The V and J calls and the clone size are those of that table, but D and trimming were determined from the DNA. The sample profile shows some 180,000 clones; 75% to 90% of them were found once. The top ten hold 6.5% to 9% of the sample.

General conclusions and limits of the study: How much clinical and demographic metadata was included differed by source and by participant, and the metadata was provided uncurated.

Regarding this clone: No cognate antigen has been identified for it. Base qualities were left out, and no much larger clone turns up one base away.

Sample: peripheral blood. The TCR sequence derives from a woman in her sixties with acute or convalescent COVID-19. The rearrangement joined TRBV9 to TRBJ2-1; 8 middle bases align to TRBD2. DNA sequence: TGTGCCAGCAGCGTAGTAGGCGGGAGGTACAATGAGCAGTTCTTC. The encoded protein is CASSVVGGRYNEQFF.